This entry is about one TCR beta chain. Its antigen remains unidentified. Unmatched junction bases numbered 4, after V lost 8 bases and J lost 3 bases. Germline V CDR1 and CDR2: KGHDR, SFDVKD. The CDR3 sequence is 14 residues long. The data were taken from a study of blood T cells in healthy people across ages. Approximately 9 milliliters of peripheral blood were drawn from each donor into EDTA-treated tubes. Together with a sample-barcoded 5' primer, a J-beta primer mix was included in a second PCR lasting about 6 to 11 cycles. MiXCR, run by TCRdb on the 5' RACE reads, gives a single entry per CDR3 protein. The table includes hundreds of thousands of distinct CDR3 sequences, less than 60% detected once. Study-level results: Any changes in expanded clonotypes were possibly confounded, as donor CMV status remained unknown.

The chain joins TRBV24-1 to TRBJ2-1; 9 nucleotides agree with TRBD1. The sequence was obtained from an older man in good health. The sample comprised blood. CDR3 nucleotide sequence: TGTGCCACCAACCCGGGACAGGGCTACAATGAGCAGTTCTTC. The encoded protein is CATNPGQGYNEQFF.